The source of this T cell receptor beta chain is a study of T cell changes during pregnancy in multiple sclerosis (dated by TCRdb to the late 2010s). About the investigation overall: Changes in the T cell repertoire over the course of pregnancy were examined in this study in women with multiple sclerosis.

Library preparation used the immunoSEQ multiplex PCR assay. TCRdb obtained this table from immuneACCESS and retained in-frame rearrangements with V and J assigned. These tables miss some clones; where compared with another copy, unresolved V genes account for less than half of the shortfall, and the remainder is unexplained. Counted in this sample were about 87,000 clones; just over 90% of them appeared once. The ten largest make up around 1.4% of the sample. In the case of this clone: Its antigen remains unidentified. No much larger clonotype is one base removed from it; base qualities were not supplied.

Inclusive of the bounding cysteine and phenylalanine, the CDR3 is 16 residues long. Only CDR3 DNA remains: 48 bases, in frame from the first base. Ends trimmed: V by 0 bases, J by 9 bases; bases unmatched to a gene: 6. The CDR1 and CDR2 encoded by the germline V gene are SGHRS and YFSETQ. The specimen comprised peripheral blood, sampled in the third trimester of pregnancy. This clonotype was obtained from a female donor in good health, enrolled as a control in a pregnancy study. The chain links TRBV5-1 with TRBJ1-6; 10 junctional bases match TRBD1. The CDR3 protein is CASSLAPGQGTSPLHF. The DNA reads TGCGCCAGCAGCTTGGCGCCGGGACAGGGGACTTCACCCCTCCACTTT.